One and the same sample provided the 30 T cell receptor beta chains below, sequenced in a study of CD8+CD57+ T cells in acquired aplastic anemia (dated 2018 in TCRdb). TCRdb names Illumina HiSeq 2000 as the instrument used. Genomic DNA served as template for TCR beta VDJ combination and CDR3 sequence profiling. TCRdb reprocessing: public reads trimmed at Q25 with fastp, clones called with MiXCR, in-frame beta chains kept. Each entry merges the rows of one CDR3 protein and shows their most common DNA and genes. This sample is represented by some 190,000 distinct CDR3 sequences; 40% to 50% of them were singletons. Approximately 3% of the sample goes to the ten largest clones. Input material: sorted CD4+, CD8+, or CD8+CD57+ T cells (not recorded which) from PBMCs. The receptor source for this set is a human donor in good health.

This clonotype was observed at least ten times. The CDR3 nucleotides are TGCGCCAGCAGCTTAATAGACCGGGACTATAACGAGCAGTACTTC. This gives the protein CASSLIDRDYNEQYF. This chain links TRBV5-1 with TRBJ2-7; 7 positions match TRBD2. Germline CDR1 SGHRS, CDR2 YFSETQ. This CDR3 region has 15 residues. The ends lost 2 bases at V and 5 bases at J; junction bases unmatched: 10.

CDR3 region: CASSLRPGGTSGANVLTF. The CDR3 DNA sequence: TGTGCCAGCAGTTTACGGCCAGGGGGTACCTCTGGGGCCAACGTCCTGACTTTC. J is TRBJ2-6 and V is TRBV12-3 or TRBV12-4, with 7 bases lining up with TRBD1. Trimming cost V 2 bases and J 0 bases; bases outside gene matches: 7. The CDR3 is 18 amino acids.

The J gene is TRBJ2-5, the V gene TRBV7-9; D perhaps matches TRBD2 (7 bases). Germline CDR1 reads SEHNR; CDR2 reads FQNEAQ (reference sequence). This CDR3 comprises 16 residues. The ends were cut back, 6 bases at V and 5 bases at J, with 22 bases in the middle. The CDR3: CASRRGVGGRVETQYF. The CDR3 coding sequence is TGTGCCAGCAGGCGAGGAGTCGGGGGGCGAGTGGAGACCCAGTACTTC.

V and J are TRBV29-1 and TRBJ2-7; 11 bases are shared with TRBD2. This CDR3 has 15 amino acids. The germline CDR1 and CDR2 sequences are SQVTM and ANQGSEA. V lost 5 bases, J lost 0 bases, and 6 bases stayed unmatched. The CDR3: CSVIPSGGSSYEQYF. In nucleotides, the CDR3 is TGCAGCGTTATCCCTAGCGGGGGGAGCTCCTACGAGCAGTACTTC.

This chain joins TRBV12-3 or TRBV12-4 and TRBJ2-1; D gene unclear. Trimming left V 5 bases short and J 6 bases short, with 14 bases between. The CDR3 runs 14 residues. CDR3: CASSQAPHSNEQFF. The CDR3 coding sequence is TGTGCCAGCAGTCAAGCCCCTCACAGCAATGAGCAGTTCTTC.

This clonotype was seen only once. This rearrangement joins TRBV10-3 to TRBJ1-5, with 7 bases identical to TRBD1. V dropped 6 bases and J dropped 0; count of bases not matched to a gene: 5. CDR3 size: 15 residues. Germline V CDR1 and CDR2: ENHRY, SYGVKD. The CDR3 is CAIRAGGGSNQPQHF. The DNA of the CDR3 is TGTGCCATCAGGGCAGGGGGGGGTAGCAATCAGCCCCAGCATTTT.

This clonotype was found many times. J is TRBJ2-6 and V is TRBV14, with TRBD1 identical over 7 bases. The germline gives CDR1 SGHDN, CDR2 FVKESK. CDR3 length: 17 residues. The V segment lost 0 bases and the J segment 4 bases; nucleotides outside the gene matches: 6. CDR3 sequence: CASSQERRGPGANVLTF. The CDR3, as DNA: TGTGCCAGCAGCCAAGAGCGTAGGGGGCCCGGGGCCAACGTCCTGACTTTC.

This clonotype was seen repeatedly, ten times or more. The rearrangement links TRBV7-3 to TRBJ2-2; 12 bases are shared with TRBD2. Trimming took 5 bases from V and 7 from J; bases not matched to a gene: 8. The V gene's germline CDR1 is SGHTA and CDR2 FQGTGA. The CDR3 totals 16 residues. CDR3 in amino acids: CASSPGLAGIGGELFF. The CDR3 DNA reads as TGTGCCAGCAGCCCCGGACTAGCGGGAATTGGCGGGGAGCTGTTTTTT.

CDR3 coding DNA: TGTGCCAGCAGCAGAGCGGCCAATGAGCAGTTCTTC. Protein product: CASSRAANEQFF. This chain links TRBV3-1 with TRBJ2-1, with D possibly TRBD2 on 5 matching bases. CDR3 length equals 12 residues. Trimming cost V 5 bases and J 6 bases, with 8 bases left between them. CDR1 and CDR2 from the germline V gene are LGHDT and YNNKEL (reference sequence).

The CDR3 sequence is CAGGSNTGELFF. CDR3 coding DNA: TGTGCTGGGGGATCTAACACCGGGGAGCTGTTTTTT. This chain connects TRBV7-7 to TRBJ2-2; D tentatively fits TRBD1 or TRBD2 (5 bases each). From germline, CDR1 is SSHAT and CDR2 FNYEAQ (reference sequence). This CDR3 has 12 amino acids. The whole variable domain, filled in from reference TRBV7-7 and TRBJ2-2, reads GAGVSQSPRYKVTKRGQDVTLRCDPISSHATLYWYQQALGQGPEFLTYFNYEAQPDKSGLPSDRFSAERPEGSISTLTIQRTEQRDSAMYRCAGGSNTGELFFGEGSRLTVL.

The chain joins TRBV15 to TRBJ2-7; D uncertain. Trimming took off 3 bases at V and 4 bases at J, with 7 bases between the two ends. CDR3 size: 12 residues. The germline CDR1 and CDR2 sequences are LNHNV and YYDKDF (reference sequence). In DNA, the CDR3 is TGTGCCACCAGCAGTTTACCGTACGAGCAGTACTTC. Translation: CATSSLPYEQYF. The full variable domain, with the rest looked up from reference TRBV15 and TRBJ2-7, is DAMVIQNPRYQVTQFGKPVTLSCSQTLNHNVMYWYQQKSSQAPKLLFHYYDKDFNNEADTPDNFQSRRPNTSFCFLDIRSPGLGDTAMYLCATSSLPYEQYFGPGTRLTVT.

This clonotype was counted ten times or more. The chain uses TRBV25-1 and TRBJ1-5, with D hard to call. This CDR3 region has 14 residues. Between the trimmed V and J ends, which lost 3 bases and 9 bases, there was a span of 15 bases. The germline V gene encodes CDR1 MGHDK and CDR2 SYGVNS. The CDR3 protein is CASSDDRAIRPQHF. The CDR3 nucleotides are TGTGCCAGCAGTGACGACCGCGCAATAAGGCCCCAGCATTTT.

The chain couples TRBV29-1 to TRBJ1-4, with unresolved D. Trimming shortened V by 6 bases and J by 3 bases, and 14 bases separated the two germline ends. The CDR3 contains 14 residues. Germline-derived CDR1 and CDR2 are SQVTM and ANQGSEA. DNA of the CDR3: TGCAGCGTCGATGCCCTGGAAGCTAATGAAAAACTGTTTTTT. Its protein is CSVDALEANEKLFF.

This chain links TRBV10-2 with TRBJ2-7; 8 positions match TRBD1. CDR3 length equals 16 residues. CDR1 is WSHSY and CDR2 is SAAADI in the germline V gene. J was trimmed by 3 bases and V by 8 bases; bases with no gene match: 15. CDR3 DNA sequence: TGCGCCAGCGCTCGGGCAACGGGACAGGTGAACTACGAGCAGTACTTC. This gives the protein CASARATGQVNYEQYF.

The chain carries TRBV2 and TRBJ2-5, with D possibly TRBD2 on 7 matching bases. V was pared by 6 bases and J by 5 bases, with 22 bases between. The germline gives CDR1 SNHLY, CDR2 FYNNEI. The CDR3 contains 16 residues. In DNA form, the CDR3 reads TGTGCCAGCAGACCCCCCGCGGGGGCCTTTGACGAGACCCAGTACTTC. Its translation: CASRPPAGAFDETQYF.

This clonotype was seen ten or more times. The rearrangement links TRBV12-3 or TRBV12-4 to TRBJ1-1; tentative D call: TRBD1 (6 bases). V was cut by 3 bases and J by 4 bases, with 12 bases left in between. The CDR3 extends over 14 amino acids. The chain's CDR3 is CASSFVDRTTEAFF. In DNA form, the CDR3 reads TGTGCCAGCAGTTTTGTCGACAGGACCACTGAAGCTTTCTTT.

This clonotype was observed many times. The chain couples TRBV19 to TRBJ1-5; D is perhaps TRBD1 (5 bases). Trimming shortened V by 2 bases and J by 6 bases, and 11 bases separated the two germline ends. This CDR3 comprises 14 residues. The germline V gene has CDR1 LNHDA and CDR2 SQIVND (reference sequence). The DNA for the CDR3 is TGTGCCAGTAGTATATTGGGGGACGGTCAGCCCCAGCATTTT. Encoded protein: CASSILGDGQPQHF.

A single count supports this clonotype. The chain has TRBV2 and TRBJ2-7; D gene unclear. V gave up 0 bases and J gave up 0 bases, with 12 bases separating them. Germline CDR1 reads SNHLY; CDR2 reads FYNNEI. The CDR3 runs 16 residues. The CDR3 sequence: CASSEAWPSGSYEQYF. DNA for the CDR3: TGTGCCAGCAGTGAAGCCTGGCCTTCCGGCTCCTACGAGCAGTACTTC.

This clonotype has just a few counts. The chain employs TRBV28 and TRBJ2-1, with unresolved D. Germline values: CDR1 MDHEN, CDR2 SYDVKM. The CDR3 extends over 15 amino acids. V lost 10 bases and J 0 bases, leaving 16 bases between the germline ends. The CDR3 loop is CATIVGGASYNEQFF. CDR3 sequence (DNA): TGTGCCACCATCGTGGGCGGAGCCTCCTACAATGAGCAGTTCTTC.

V gene TRBV2 combines with J gene TRBJ1-5, with 8 bases identical to TRBD1. The CDR3 is made up of 14 amino acids. The trim removed 1 base at V and 7 bases at J, leaving 3 bases unmatched. Per germline, CDR1 SNHLY and CDR2 FYNNEI. CDR3 bases: TGTGCCAGCAGTGAAGTGGACAGGGACCAGCCCCAGCATTTT. Its protein product is CASSEVDRDQPQHF.

This chain connects TRBV19 to TRBJ1-1, with no clear D. Deletions cut 6 bases from V and 3 bases from J, with 8 bases between. In germline, CDR1 is LNHDA, CDR2 SQIVND (reference sequence). CDR3 size: 12 residues. CDR3 protein: CASRGFDTEAFF. CDR3 in DNA: TGTGCCAGTAGGGGGTTCGACACTGAAGCTTTCTTT. Full variable domain (missing parts from reference TRBV19 and TRBJ1-1): DGGITQSPKYLFRKEGQNVTLSCEQNLNHDAMYWYRQDPGQGLRLIYYSQIVNDFQKGDIAEGYSVSREKKESFPLTVTSAQKNPTAFYLCASRGFDTEAFFGQGTRLTVV.

The chain couples TRBV11-2 to TRBJ2-7; 7 nucleotides line up with TRBD1. Germline V CDR1 and CDR2: SGHAT, FQNNGV. CDR3 length: 15 amino acids. After removal of 3 bases from V and 1 base from J, the junction contained 6 bases not matched to a gene. The CDR3 sequence: CASSFPRQGSYEQYF. The CDR3 DNA reads as TGTGCCAGCAGCTTCCCGAGACAGGGTTCCTACGAGCAGTACTTC.

This clonotype was seen many times. The chain employs TRBV5-6 and TRBJ2-5; tentative D call: TRBD1 (5 bases). From germline, CDR1 is SGHDT and CDR2 YYEEEE. Trimming stripped 6 bases from V and 3 bases from J, with 15 bases between. The CDR3 spans 14 residues. Here the CDR3 DNA reads TGTGCCAGCACCGGTTCTCCCAGGGAAGAGACCCAGTACTTC. Translating it yields CASTGSPREETQYF.

The CDR3 region has the DNA TGTGCCAGCAGAGGGACAGGGGGCCAGGAGGAGACCCAGTACTTC. Encoded protein: CASRGTGGQEETQYF. The rearrangement uses TRBV28 and TRBJ2-5; 12 bases agree with TRBD1. V lost 6 bases to trimming and J lost 5 bases; unmatched junction nucleotides: 7. Germline V lookup: CDR1 MDHEN, CDR2 SYDVKM. The CDR3 has 15 amino acids.

The chain carries TRBV11-2 and TRBJ2-1; TRBD2 aligns across 15 bases. V shed 5 bases and J 4 bases; nucleotides not matched to a gene: 9. CDR3 length equals 18 residues. From germline, CDR1 is SGHAT and CDR2 FQNNGV. CDR3 sequence reads: CASSPMGGTSGRYNEQFF. The CDR3 coding sequence is TGTGCCAGCAGCCCTATGGGCGGGACTAGCGGGAGGTACAATGAGCAGTTCTTC.

As for this clonotype: Its ends do not fully match the called genes, so a read error is possible. This chain joins TRBV7-6 and TRBJ1-2; D gene uncertain. Germline V lookup: CDR1 SGHVS, CDR2 FNYEAQ. There are 16 residues in the CDR3. In DNA, the CDR3 is TGTGCCAGCGGCTTCACGAAATGTAGGGCTAACTATGGCTACACCTTC. It codes for CASGFTKCRANYGYTF. The variable domain in full, completed from reference TRBV7-6 and TRBJ1-2, reads GAGVSQSPRYKVTKRGQDVALRCDPISGHVSLYWYRQALGQGPEFLTYFNYEAQQDKSGLPNDRFSAERPEGSISTLTIQRTEQRDSAMYRCASGFTKCRANYGYTFGSGTRLTVV.

This clonotype turned up a few times. The genes are TRBV11-2 and TRBJ2-1; D is possibly TRBD1 (6 bases). The CDR3 has 17 amino acids. V lost 2 bases and J 7 bases, leaving 21 bases between the germline ends. In germline, CDR1 is SGHAT, CDR2 FQNNGV. This CDR3 reads CASSLWLGNPGENEQFF. DNA for the CDR3: TGTGCCAGCAGCTTATGGTTAGGAAACCCAGGGGAAAATGAGCAGTTCTTC.

About this clonotype: One end of the junction fails to match germline, which may point to a read error. The chain combines TRBV25-1 with TRBJ1-3; D not certain. The CDR3 loop spans 15 amino acids. Germline V lookup: CDR1 MGHDK, CDR2 SYGVNS. CDR3 residues: CAGSLGGSSGNTIYF. For the CDR3, the DNA is TGTGCCGGCAGTTTGGGCGGAAGCTCTGGAAACACCATATATTTT.

This clonotype was recorded at least ten times. In nucleotides, the CDR3 is TGTGCCAGCAGCGAACAGGGAAATACGCAGTATTTT. Translating it yields CASSEQGNTQYF. The chain employs TRBV11-2 and TRBJ2-3, with D maybe TRBD1 (6 bases). The CDR3 runs to 12 residues. Trimming took off 5 bases at V and 7 bases at J, with 10 bases between the two ends. Per germline, CDR1 SGHAT and CDR2 FQNNGV.

Remarks on this clonotype: At one end, the junction sequence differs from germline, possibly due to a read error. V usage is TRBV3-1 and J usage is TRBJ1-3, with 8 bases matching TRBD1. The CDR3 extends over 14 amino acids. Germline lookup yields CDR1 LGHDT and CDR2 YNNKEL (reference sequence). The CDR3 nucleotides read TGTGCCAGCTCGCAGGTCCCGGGACAGGTCCGTGCTGATTTT. Residues: CASSQVPGQVRADF.